A single sample is the source of the 16 T cell receptor beta chains below, sequenced in a study of PD-1 blockade in classical Hodgkin lymphoma. Assay used: immunoSEQ multiplex PCR; TCRdb lists only in-frame clones, some missing. Among 75,000 to 100,000 clones listed, roughly 79% were seen once. Each of the patients experienced relapse following autologous stem cell transplantation, and their brentuximab vedotin exposure differed. Sequences were derived from peripheral blood mononuclear cells (PBMCs), sampled before the second cycle of nivolumab. These receptor sequences come from a human donor with classical Hodgkin lymphoma.

The chain is built from TRBV18 and TRBJ2-2, with D tentatively TRBD2 (6 bases). The V and J ends lost 3 bases and 4 bases respectively, with 12 bases between them. CDR3 length: 15 amino acids. Germline V gives CDR1 KGHSH, CDR2 LQKENI. CDR3 DNA: TGTGCCAGCTCACCCGCGACTAGTGGCACCGGGGAGCTGTTTTTT. It specifies CASSPATSGTGELFF.

V is TRBV19 and J is TRBJ2-7, with TRBD2 identical over 11 bases. The CDR3 totals 14 residues. The germline gives CDR1 LNHDA, CDR2 SQIVND (reference sequence). The V and J ends lost 5 bases and 4 bases, in that order; junction bases with no gene match: 4. This chain's CDR3 is CASSRTSGPYEQYF. In DNA form, the CDR3 reads TGTGCCAGTAGTCGGACTAGCGGGCCTTACGAGCAGTACTTC.

The chain uses TRBV30 and TRBJ2-3; 9 bases are a match to TRBD2. The germline CDR1 and CDR2 sequences are GTSNPN and SVGIG (reference sequence). The CDR3 extends over 13 amino acids. With 2 bases clipped from V and 3 bases from J, the junction kept 0 bases outside the gene matches. The CDR3, as DNA: TGTGCCTGGAGTCTAGCGGGAACAGATACGCAGTATTTT. This sequence encodes CAWSLAGTDTQYF.

CDR3 residues: CAIGVGELFF. CDR3 in DNA: TGTGCCATCGGGGTCGGGGAGCTGTTTTTT. The V gene is TRBV10-3, the J gene TRBJ2-2; no definite D call. Trimming pared 8 bases from V and 7 bases from J, leaving 5 bases between. This CDR3 is 10 amino acids long. Germline CDR1 ENHRY, CDR2 SYGVKD.

J is TRBJ2-1 and V is TRBV19; D might be TRBD1 or TRBD2, each matching 5 bases. The germline V gene encodes CDR1 LNHDA and CDR2 SQIVND (reference sequence). The CDR3 contains 13 residues. V lost 6 bases and J 4 bases, leaving 10 bases between the germline ends. This chain's CDR3 is CASRAGGYNEQFF. The CDR3 nucleotides read TGTGCCAGTAGGGCTGGGGGTTACAATGAGCAGTTCTTC.

V gene TRBV10-1 combines with J gene TRBJ2-1; D remains ambiguous. The CDR3 runs 12 residues. Germline V gives CDR1 WNHNN, CDR2 SYGVQD (reference sequence). With 5 bases removed from V and 8 bases from J, the gap between germline ends came to 10 bases. CDR3: CASSHSPHEQFF. CDR3 DNA sequence: TGCGCCAGCAGTCATAGTCCCCATGAGCAGTTCTTC.

This clone showed up just once. The chain employs TRBV14 and TRBJ2-2; D might be TRBD1 (6 bases). Looked up from germline, CDR1 is SGHDN and CDR2 is FVKESK. The V gene lost 3 bases and the J gene lost 8 bases, with 10 bases spanning the gap. CDR3 length equals 13 residues. CDR3 sequence reads: CASSHTGTGELFF. The CDR3 bases are TGTGCCAGCAGCCACACCGGGACAGGGGAGCTGTTTTTT.

This clone was seen a handful of times. This sequence joins TRBV5-8 and TRBJ2-1; maybe TRBD2 (6 bases). The germline CDR1 and CDR2 sequences are SGHTS and YDEGEE. The CDR3 length is 14 residues. The V gene lost 4 bases and the J gene lost 5 bases, with 13 bases spanning the gap. The CDR3 sequence is CASSRIAADNEQFF. The DNA of the CDR3 is TGTGCCAGCAGCAGAATAGCGGCGGACAATGAGCAGTTCTTC.

J is TRBJ2-1 and V is TRBV7-8; 7 positions match TRBD1. This CDR3 has 13 residues. Per germline, CDR1 SGHVS and CDR2 FQNEAQ. Trimming took 5 bases from V and 6 from J; bases not matched to a gene: 4. The DNA of the CDR3 is TGTGCCAGCAGCCAAGACAGGGCCAATGAGCAGTTCTTC. Its translation: CASSQDRANEQFF.

The DNA of the CDR3 is TGTGCCATCAGAACCCAGGACAGGGGAAACACTGAAGCTTTCTTT. As protein: CAIRTQDRGNTEAFF. The chain carries TRBV10-3 and TRBJ1-1, with 9 bases lining up with TRBD1. This CDR3 contains 15 residues. J gave up 2 bases and V 6 bases, and 7 bases lay outside the gene matches. CDR1 is ENHRY, CDR2 SYGVKD, per germline.

This chain connects TRBV19 to TRBJ1-2; 10 nucleotides line up with TRBD1. The germline V gene encodes CDR1 LNHDA and CDR2 SQIVND (reference sequence). CDR3 size: 14 residues. Trimming at V came to 9 bases and at J to 3 bases, leaving 7 bases not matched to a gene. In DNA, the CDR3 is TGTGCCAGCCGGGACAGGGGAATTGACTATGGCTACACCTTC. Translating it yields CASRDRGIDYGYTF. The variable domain in full, completed from reference TRBV19 and TRBJ1-2, reads DGGITQSPKYLFRKEGQNVTLSCEQNLNHDAMYWYRQDPGQGLRLIYYSQIVNDFQKGDIAEGYSVSREKKESFPLTVTSAQKNPTAFYLCASRDRGIDYGYTFGSGTRLTVV.

This chain uses TRBV2 with TRBJ2-1, with 7 nucleotides matching TRBD1. CDR3 length: 13 amino acids. Trimming took 8 bases from V and 2 from J; bases not matched to a gene: 3. Germline V gene data show CDR1 as SNHLY and CDR2 as FYNNEI. The CDR3 here is CASDREAYNEQFF. Written as DNA, the CDR3 is TGTGCCAGCGACAGGGAAGCCTACAATGAGCAGTTCTTC.

The J gene is TRBJ1-2, the V gene TRBV27, with TRBD1 matching 9 bases. The CDR3 is 13 residues long. Germline CDR1 MNHEY, CDR2 SMNVEV (reference sequence). V trimming: 2 bases; J trimming: 7 bases; junction bases outside the gene matches: 2. CDR3 in amino acids: CASSLGTGLGYTF. The DNA for the CDR3 is TGTGCCAGCAGTTTAGGGACAGGGCTTGGCTACACCTTC.

As regards this clone: Here the CDR3 omits its conserved ending phenylalanine or tryptophan, so a read error is the likely source. The limits of the CDR3 on the DNA are not certain, so only TCRdb's listed CDR3 is given. CDR3 loop: CASTPVRS. The chain joins TRBV3-2 to TRBJ2-7. TRBV3-2 is a recognized pseudogene. The CDR3 is 8 residues long, ends included.

CDR3 protein: CAWSDSLGQPQHF. In nucleotides, the CDR3 is TGTGCCTGGAGCGACTCCCTGGGACAGCCCCAGCATTTT. The chain couples TRBV30 to TRBJ1-5; D gene unclear. V lost 3 bases to trimming and J lost 7 bases, with 13 bases between them. CDR1 and CDR2 (germline): GTSNPN, SVGIG (reference sequence). The CDR3 is 13 amino acids. Based on the CDR3 plus reference TRBV30 and TRBJ1-5, the full variable domain is SQTIHQWPATLVQPVGSPLSLECTVEGTSNPNLYWYRQAAGRGLQLLFYSVGIGQISSEVPQNLSASRPQDRQFILSSKKLLLSDSGFYLCAWSDSLGQPQHFGDGTRLSIL.

The CDR3 is CASSQLRTGYEQYF. CDR3 nucleotides: TGTGCCAGCAGCCAACTCCGGACCGGGTACGAGCAGTACTTC. V is TRBV11-2 and J is TRBJ2-7, with no clear D. There are 14 residues in the CDR3. V was trimmed by 5 bases and J by 4 bases, leaving 15 bases between them. The germline V gene encodes CDR1 SGHAT and CDR2 FQNNGV.